This T cell receptor beta chain appears in the sequencing data of a study of OX40 agonist ivuxolimab in advanced cancers. About the study as a whole: The costimulatory receptor OX40 (CD134) was targeted by ivuxolimab, a fully human IgG2 agonistic monoclonal antibody. Intravenous ivuxolimab was administered to patients every 2 weeks at six dose levels: 0.01, 0.1, 0.3, 1.5, 3 and 10 mg/kg. Of the approximately 53 patients in dose escalation, about 20 had hepatocellular carcinoma, some 15 had melanoma, 9 had renal cell carcinoma and 9 had head and neck cancer. The dose-escalation cohort was almost 85% male with a mean age of about 60 years, ranging from roughly 23 to 85. Prior anti-PD-1, anti-PD-L1 or anti-CTLA-4 therapy was permitted, and approximately 40% of dose-escalation patients had received checkpoint inhibitors. Three dose-escalation patients achieved partial responses, one with hepatocellular carcinoma and two with cutaneous melanoma. The point of sequencing TCRbeta in the periphery was to test whether ivuxolimab changed TCR sequence diversity and drove clonal T-cell expansion. The monotherapy dose-escalation portion (N ≈ 55 patients) of the phase I ivuxolimab trial is reported in the paper.

For sequencing of the TCRbeta CDR3 region, genomic DNA was extracted from the sorted cells. TCRbeta CDR3 regions were sequenced using the immunoSEQ Assay. Imported from immuneACCESS, the table was reduced by TCRdb to in-frame sequences with V and J called. These copies leave out some clones; in studies compared against another copy, an unresolved V gene accounts for under half, and the cause of the remainder is not known. For this sample the table gives nearly 60,000 clones, of which 81% were detected only once. The ten largest clones capture around 0.8% of the sample. This clone was seen a single time. Which antigen it targets is not known. No per-base quality is available; no much larger clone lies one base away. General findings and caveats noted by the study authors: Clonal expansion of both CD4+ and CD8+ blood T cells was observed from baseline to week 6 at doses 0.1 to 3.0 mg/kg. Antigen specificity was not determined for the clonally expanded peripheral T cells. After ivuxolimab, more expanded clones were found on average in CD8+ T cells than in CD4+ T cells. In partial responders in the 0.1-3.0 mg/kg groups, normalized peripheral clonal expansion was found to be among the lowest, especially among CD8+ T cells. Low levels of normalized T-cell clonal expansion were also shown by some nonresponding patients.

Patients with a history of autoimmune disease or receiving systemic immunosuppression were excluded from the trial. Peripheral blood for TCR sequencing was collected from all dose cohorts at baseline, on cycle 4 day 1, and on cycle 7 day 1. The samples were drawn from a first-in-human, open-label, multicenter phase I dose-escalation trial of ivuxolimab. Adults with locally advanced or metastatic head and neck squamous cell, hepatocellular, melanoma or renal cell carcinoma were enrolled in the trial. Before TCR sequencing, CD4+ T cells and CD8+ T cells were sorted from peripheral blood as separate populations. For CDR1 and CDR2, the germline V gene lists SGHRS and YFSETQ. V loses 4 bases of germline sequence and J loses 1 base, and the interval between the two ends is 9 bases. Measured from the cysteine to the phenylalanine, the CDR3 is 14 residues long. Of the read, only the CDR3 DNA is kept; its 42 bases are in frame from base 1.

The sequencing here drew on CD4+ or CD8+ T cells sorted from blood, taken in a trial of the OX40 agonist ivuxolimab. This clonotype originated in an adult with an advanced solid tumor such as melanoma, head and neck, liver or kidney cancer. The chain is encoded by TRBV5-1 joined to TRBJ1-3; a tentative D match to TRBD1 spans 5 bases. The DNA sequence is TGCGCCAGCAGCCGCGACAGTTCTGGAAACACCATATATTTT. Translated, it reads CASSRDSSGNTIYF.